These 32 T cell receptor beta chains originate from one sample sequenced in a study of T cell responses to AZD1222 COVID-19 vaccine. Profiled with immunoSEQ multiplex PCR; TCRdb holds only in-frame clones, not every one. The profile shows 90,000 to 150,000 clones, more than 85% of them singletons. Sample: peripheral blood, taken on day 0 of AZD1222 vaccination. The receptors stem from an adult in good health.

This chain uses TRBV28 with TRBJ1-2, with unresolved D. This CDR3 spans 13 amino acids. In germline, CDR1 is MDHEN, CDR2 SYDVKM. V was cut by 4 bases and J by 0 bases, with 6 bases left in between. CDR3 protein: CASSSIANYGYTF. The CDR3, as DNA: TGTGCCAGCAGTTCGATAGCTAACTATGGCTACACCTTC.

This chain's CDR3 is CASSPTARTTRDTQYF. The CDR3 DNA reads TGTGCCAGCTCACCAACGGCCAGGACGACGCGGGATACGCAGTATTTT. The chain combines TRBV18 with TRBJ2-3; D is unresolved. This CDR3 is 16 amino acids long. Trimming took off 2 bases at V and 6 bases at J, with 18 bases between the two ends. Germline lookup yields CDR1 KGHSH and CDR2 LQKENI.

The sample holds one count of this clone. V and J are TRBV24-1 and TRBJ2-5; D is perhaps TRBD1 (5 bases). The CDR3 runs to 15 residues. CDR1 and CDR2 from the germline V gene are KGHDR and SFDVKD. Trimming left V 0 bases short and J 1 base short, with 8 bases between. The CDR3 DNA sequence: TGTGCCACCAGTGATTTGGGGGCAGGCCAAGAGACCCAGTACTTC. This sequence encodes CATSDLGAGQETQYF.

This clone was seen only a few times. The chain has TRBV2 and TRBJ2-1; TRBD2 aligns across 16 bases. The CDR3 loop spans 16 amino acids. Germline values: CDR1 SNHLY, CDR2 FYNNEI. V gave up 3 bases and J gave up 8 bases; unmatched junction bases: 4. The CDR3 spells CASSEGTSGRGDEQFF. DNA of the CDR3: TGTGCCAGCAGTGAGGGGACTAGCGGGAGGGGGGATGAGCAGTTCTTC.

Only one count was recorded for this clone. The chain carries TRBV9 and TRBJ2-3; unclear D gene. The CDR3 sequence is 15 residues long. The ends were cut back, 0 bases at V and 5 bases at J, with 13 bases in the middle. Germline-derived CDR1 and CDR2 are SGDLS and YYNGEE. The CDR3 loop reads CASSVGGPKKDTQYF. In DNA form, the CDR3 reads TGTGCCAGCAGCGTAGGAGGACCCAAGAAAGATACGCAGTATTTT.

V is TRBV19 and J is TRBJ1-5; D remains ambiguous. The CDR3 contains 14 residues. The V gene lost 8 bases and the J gene lost 3 bases, with 14 bases spanning the gap. The germline CDR1 and CDR2 sequences are LNHDA and SQIVND (reference sequence). The CDR3 here is CASQRTSLNQPQHF. CDR3 coding DNA: TGTGCCAGTCAACGAACGAGCCTCAATCAGCCCCAGCATTTT.

The V call is TRBV7-3, the J call TRBJ2-3; D ambiguous. The V end was cut by 5 bases, the J end by 4 bases, with 13 bases between. Germline V gene lookup returns CDR1 SGHTA and CDR2 FQGTGA. CDR3 size: 14 residues. CDR3 sequence: CASSPPGRSDTQYF. The CDR3 DNA sequence: TGTGCCAGCAGCCCCCCCGGGCGGTCAGATACGCAGTATTTT.

V and J are TRBV27 and TRBJ1-2; D remains unclear. V lost 10 bases to trimming and J lost 8 bases, with 23 bases between them. There are 14 residues in the CDR3. Germline-derived CDR1 and CDR2 are MNHEY and SMNVEV (reference sequence). This CDR3 reads CATKEYDSPGGYTF. For the CDR3, the DNA is TGTGCCACCAAAGAGTATGACTCTCCGGGGGGCTACACCTTC.

The chain carries TRBV5-1 and TRBJ1-1, with D possibly being TRBD1 (6 bases). With 0 bases removed from V and 0 bases from J, the gap between germline ends came to 18 bases. The CDR3 has 18 residues. Germline-derived CDR1 and CDR2 are SGHRS and YFSETQ. The CDR3 region is CASSLAAGALRMNTEAFF. The CDR3 DNA is TGCGCCAGCAGCTTGGCCGCGGGGGCCCTCCGCATGAACACTGAAGCTTTCTTT.

The chain combines TRBV3-1 (or the pseudogene TRBV3-2) with TRBJ2-7; tentative D call: TRBD1 (5 bases). The CDR3 length is 14 residues. The germline gives CDR1 LGHDT, CDR2 YNNKEL (reference sequence). The V and J ends lost 1 base and 7 bases respectively, with 14 bases between them. CDR3 DNA sequence: TGTGCCAGCAGCCAAGCCTCCAGGGCAGGAGAGCAGTACTTC. Protein sequence: CASSQASRAGEQYF.

The chain recombines TRBV10-1 with TRBJ2-3; a possible D gene is TRBD2 (5 bases). CDR3 length equals 14 residues. Trimming pared 5 bases from V and 0 bases from J, leaving 9 bases between. Germline assignment: CDR1 WNHNN and CDR2 SYGVQD (reference sequence). The CDR3 spells CASSRDYSTDTQYF. Here the CDR3 DNA reads TGCGCCAGCAGTCGCGACTATAGCACAGATACGCAGTATTTT.

This chain uses TRBV25-1 with TRBJ1-2; D gene unclear. V lost 2 bases and J lost 3, with 7 bases in between. Germline V gene lookup returns CDR1 MGHDK and CDR2 SYGVNS. CDR3 length equals 13 residues. The CDR3 spells CASSEPPHYGYTF. In nucleotides, the CDR3 is TGTGCCAGCAGTGAACCCCCGCACTATGGCTACACCTTC.

The CDR3 nucleotides read TGTGCCAGCAGCTCGTCCCGGGACAGGTCCCCCGCTACCTACGAGCAGTACTTC. Protein product: CASSSSRDRSPATYEQYF. The chain has TRBV11-2 and TRBJ2-7, with 8 bases lining up with TRBD1. Unmatched junction bases numbered 16, after V lost 4 bases and J lost 2 bases. The CDR3 loop spans 18 amino acids. CDR1 is SGHAT and CDR2 is FQNNGV in the germline V gene. Full variable domain (missing parts from reference TRBV11-2 and TRBJ2-7): EAGVAQSPRYKIIEKRQSVAFWCNPISGHATLYWYQQILGQGPKLLIQFQNNGVVDDSQLPKDRFSAERLKGVDSTLKIQPAKLEDSAVYLCASSSSRDRSPATYEQYFGPGTRLTVT.

This rearrangement joins TRBV10-3 to TRBJ2-1, with TRBD2 identical over 10 bases. The junction had 2 bases not matched to a gene; V was cut back by 3 bases and J by 6 bases. CDR3 length equals 14 residues. Germline V gene lookup returns CDR1 ENHRY and CDR2 SYGVKD. The CDR3, as DNA: TGTGCCATCAGTGAAGGGACTAGCGCCAATGAGCAGTTCTTC. Protein product: CAISEGTSANEQFF.

Only a few counts were recorded for this clone. The CDR3 region is CASSESWQSNQPQHF. In DNA, the CDR3 is TGCGCCAGCAGTGAGTCGTGGCAGAGCAATCAGCCCCAGCATTTT. The rearrangement links TRBV10-2 to TRBJ1-5; no clear D gene. This CDR3 has 15 amino acids. Per germline, CDR1 WSHSY and CDR2 SAAADI. The germline V and J ends were trimmed by 0 bases and 1 base, with 7 bases remaining between them.

This sequence joins TRBV5-3 and TRBJ1-4; 8 bases agree with TRBD1. TRBV5-3 is flagged as an ORF with uncertain function. There are 15 residues in the CDR3. Trimming cost V 4 bases and J 8 bases; bases outside gene matches: 10. The CDR3 spells CARSTSGTGPEKLFF. DNA for the CDR3: TGTGCCAGAAGCACCTCCGGGACAGGTCCCGAAAAACTGTTTTTT.

The chain couples TRBV11-3 to TRBJ2-1; D possibly corresponds to TRBD2 (5 bases). Germline V gene lookup returns CDR1 SGHNT and CDR2 YENEEA. The CDR3 has 13 residues. V was pared by 3 bases and J by 7 bases, with 10 bases between. CDR3 bases: TGTGCCAGCAGCTTTGACTATCGGAATGAGCAGTTCTTC. Translated: CASSFDYRNEQFF. Variable domain in full (rest from reference TRBV11-3 and TRBJ2-1): EAGVVQSPRYKIIEKKQPVAFWCNPISGHNTLYWYLQNLGQGPELLIRYENEEAVDDSQLPKDRFSAERLKGVDSTLKIQPAELGDSAVYLCASSFDYRNEQFFGPGTRLTVL.

The V call is TRBV28, the J call TRBJ2-3; tentatively, D is TRBD1 (5 bases). The V end was cut by 7 bases, the J end by 3 bases, with 14 bases between. The length of the CDR3 is 14 residues. CDR1 is MDHEN, CDR2 SYDVKM, per germline. CDR3: CASKLGRGTDTQYF. CDR3 in DNA: TGTGCCAGCAAGTTAGGAAGGGGAACAGATACGCAGTATTTT.

The rearrangement uses TRBV7-3 and TRBJ1-1; possibly TRBD1 for D (5 bases). V was shortened by 2 bases and J by 1 base, with 11 bases between the two germline ends. This CDR3 has 15 residues. The germline CDR1 and CDR2 sequences are SGHTA and FQGTGA. The CDR3 nucleotides are TGTGCCAGCAGCTTAGTAGGGGCAGGGAACACTGAAGCTTTCTTT. This gives the protein CASSLVGAGNTEAFF.

J is TRBJ2-7 and V is TRBV12-3 or TRBV12-4; D remains unclear. This CDR3 comprises 13 residues. Trimming cost V 3 bases and J 2 bases, with 8 bases left between them. The CDR3 nucleotides are TGTGCCAGCAGTTTTTCCCGAGCCTACGAGCAGTACTTC. It yields the protein CASSFSRAYEQYF.

V is TRBV2 and J is TRBJ1-2; 7 bases line up with TRBD1. Germline CDR1 reads SNHLY; CDR2 reads FYNNEI. The trim removed 6 bases at V and 2 bases at J, leaving 0 bases unmatched. The CDR3 totals 12 residues. DNA of the CDR3: TGTGCCAGCAGGACAGGGAACTATGGCTACACCTTC. This codes for CASRTGNYGYTF.

J is TRBJ1-3 and V is TRBV6-5; no firm D call. V was pared by 7 bases and J by 2 bases, with 9 bases between. CDR3 length equals 13 residues. Germline V gives CDR1 MNHEY, CDR2 SVGAGI. CDR3 bases: TGTGCCAGCAACCTGCTCGCTGGAAACACCATATATTTT. Its translation is CASNLLAGNTIYF.

This rearrangement joins TRBV28 to TRBJ2-7, with D hard to call. The V gene's germline CDR1 is MDHEN and CDR2 SYDVKM. Trimming cost V 3 bases and J 3 bases, with 6 bases left between them. The CDR3 covers 12 residues. The CDR3, as DNA: TGTGCCAGCAGTTTGTCCTTCTACGAGCAGTACTTC. Amino acids: CASSLSFYEQYF.

The V call is TRBV7-2, the J call TRBJ2-7; D may correspond to TRBD1 or TRBD2 (5 bases each). The CDR3 totals 15 residues. V was clipped by 5 bases and J by 2 bases, with 16 bases between them. The germline gives CDR1 SGHTA, CDR2 FQGNSA. The CDR3 loop is CASSPRRDATYEQYF. CDR3 DNA: TGTGCCAGCAGCCCCCGACGGGACGCCACCTACGAGCAGTACTTC.

This clone was counted a few times. This sequence joins TRBV7-6 and TRBJ1-1; 7 bases match TRBD1. Germline-derived CDR1 and CDR2 are SGHVS and FNYEAQ. Trimming removed 2 bases from V and 1 base from J; junction bases left unmatched: 4. The CDR3 is 15 amino acids. The CDR3 region has the DNA TGTGCCAGCAGCTTACTTCAGGGGGGGAACACTGAAGCTTTCTTT. Its protein is CASSLLQGGNTEAFF.

V gene TRBV6-6 combines with J gene TRBJ1-2, with D maybe TRBD1 (6 bases). The CDR3 is made up of 13 amino acids. With 5 bases removed from V and 7 bases from J, the gap between germline ends came to 14 bases. Germline lookup yields CDR1 MNHNY and CDR2 SVGAGI (reference sequence). This chain's CDR3 is CASSMDSLGGYTF. Here the CDR3 DNA reads TGTGCCAGCAGTATGGACAGTCTCGGTGGCTACACCTTC.

This clone has only a few counts. The chain has TRBV27 and TRBJ2-7, with 9 bases lining up with TRBD1. This CDR3 spans 13 amino acids. V shed 3 bases and J 7 bases; nucleotides not matched to a gene: 4. The germline CDR1 and CDR2 sequences are MNHEY and SMNVEV (reference sequence). CDR3 in DNA: TGTGCCAGCAGTTTCCTGACAGGGGGGGAGCAGTACTTC. Its protein is CASSFLTGGEQYF.

This sequence joins TRBV5-1 and TRBJ2-6; D may be TRBD1 or TRBD2 (6 bases each). Germline CDR1 SGHRS, CDR2 YFSETQ. Trimming removed 0 bases from V and 0 bases from J, with 13 bases in between. The length of the CDR3 is 18 residues. Here the CDR3 DNA reads TGCGCCAGCAGCTTGGCTGGGGGGCTTGGCTCTGGGGCCAACGTCCTGACTTTC. Its translation is CASSLAGGLGSGANVLTF.

The rearrangement joins TRBV30 to TRBJ1-5, with D possibly matching TRBD1 (6 bases). The length of the CDR3 is 16 residues. Germline CDR1 is GTSNPN and CDR2 is SVGIG (reference sequence). Trimming removed 5 bases at V and 0 bases at J, with 17 bases between. This chain's CDR3 is CAWDGGTFNSNQPQHF. The DNA for the CDR3 is TGTGCCTGGGATGGGGGGACATTCAATAGCAATCAGCCCCAGCATTTT.

The rearrangement uses TRBV5-1 and TRBJ1-1; TRBD1 matches at 11 bases. CDR3 length: 14 amino acids. The germline V gene has CDR1 SGHRS and CDR2 YFSETQ. The V segment lost 8 bases and the J segment 3 bases; nucleotides outside the gene matches: 6. The DNA of the CDR3 is TGCGCCAGTAGGGACAGGGGGTATGACACTGAAGCTTTCTTT. It codes for CASRDRGYDTEAFF.

V and J are TRBV28 and TRBJ1-4; possibly TRBD1 for D (5 bases). The CDR3 sequence is 12 residues long. The V end lost 5 bases, the J end lost 15 bases, and 16 bases lay between the germline ends. Germline V gene lookup returns CDR1 MDHEN and CDR2 SYDVKM. The CDR3 region is CASSQDGRGVFF. CDR3 nucleotide sequence: TGTGCCAGCAGTCAGGACGGCCGAGGGGTGTTTTTT.

The J gene is TRBJ2-2, the V gene TRBV30; 7 bases agree with TRBD1. J gave up 5 bases and V 0 bases, and 6 bases lay outside the gene matches. Germline values: CDR1 GTSNPN, CDR2 SVGIG (reference sequence). This CDR3 contains 15 residues. The CDR3 nucleotides read TGTGCCTGGAGTGTAATGACAGGGCGTACCGGGGAGCTGTTTTTT. It yields the protein CAWSVMTGRTGELFF.